Following are 17 T cell receptor beta chains from one sample sequenced in a study of early T cells in non-severe SARS-CoV-2 infection. TCRdb processed the 5' RACE reads anew with MiXCR; each CDR3 protein has one entry. The repertoire consists of 65,000 to 85,000 distinct CDR3 sequences, with more than 9% occurring once and the leading ten covering 3% to 4%. The sample consisted of whole blood. These TCRs come from an adult who was a healthcare worker with PCR-confirmed SARS-CoV-2 infection or an uninfected control (not recorded which).

This clonotype showed up many times. The chain combines TRBV19 with TRBJ1-2, with a possible D match to TRBD1 (5 bases). Germline V CDR1 and CDR2: LNHDA, SQIVND (reference sequence). V lost 7 bases and J 3 bases, leaving 24 bases between the germline ends. There are 17 residues in the CDR3. The DNA for the CDR3 is TGTGCCAGTATATCTAAGGACACCGCCGCCTTTGACTATGGCTACACCTTC. It codes for CASISKDTAAFDYGYTF.

This chain links TRBV6-6 with TRBJ2-7; D unresolved. Per germline, CDR1 MNHNY and CDR2 SVGAGI (reference sequence). V was cut by 6 bases and J by 7 bases, with 10 bases left in between. CDR3 length equals 11 residues. CDR3 DNA: TGTGCCAGCAGATTGACCTGGGAGCAGTACTTC. Translating it yields CASRLTWEQYF.

This clonotype was picked up many times. The rearrangement links TRBV7-6 to TRBJ2-6, with D perhaps TRBD1 (5 bases). The V and J ends lost 3 bases and 2 bases respectively, with 5 bases between them. The CDR3 sequence is 14 residues long. Germline values: CDR1 SGHVS, CDR2 FNYEAQ. CDR3 loop: CASSLGPGANVLTF. In nucleotides, the CDR3 is TGTGCCAGCAGCTTGGGGCCTGGGGCCAACGTCCTGACTTTC.

A few counts support this clonotype. V gene TRBV11-3 combines with J gene TRBJ2-2, with D perhaps TRBD2 (6 bases). Germline V gives CDR1 SGHNT, CDR2 YENEEA. Trimming shortened V by 6 bases and J by 4 bases, and 12 bases separated the two germline ends. The CDR3 is made up of 14 amino acids. In DNA form, the CDR3 reads TGTGCCAGCAGACTACTAGCTGCCACCGGGGAGCTGTTTTTT. This codes for CASRLLAATGELFF.

This clonotype occurred once. The chain employs TRBV7-9 and TRBJ1-1; D is ambiguous. V shed 1 base and J shed 3 bases, with 6 bases lying between them. CDR1 is SEHNR, CDR2 FQNEAQ, per germline (reference sequence). The CDR3 consists of 13 residues. The CDR3 is CASSLVSDTEAFF. The CDR3 DNA reads TGTGCCAGCAGCTTAGTCAGTGACACTGAAGCTTTCTTT.

This clonotype was found a few times. The chain uses TRBV12-3 or TRBV12-4 and TRBJ1-4; 7 nucleotides match TRBD1. V was pared by 5 bases and J by 4 bases, with 7 bases of the junction left unmatched. CDR3 size: 15 residues. The CDR3 nucleotides read TGTGCCAGCAGTCTGAGACAGGGCCGTAATGAAAAACTGTTTTTT. Translation gives CASSLRQGRNEKLFF.

This clonotype appeared many times. CDR3 protein: CASSPPKGRLRDTYNEQFF. CDR3 DNA sequence: TGTGCCAGCTCACCACCGAAGGGGAGGCTCCGGGACACCTACAATGAGCAGTTCTTC. The chain carries TRBV18 and TRBJ2-1; D tentatively fits TRBD1 or TRBD2 (6 bases each). Germline V lookup: CDR1 KGHSH, CDR2 LQKENI. V lost 0 bases to trimming and J lost 2 bases, with 20 bases between them. This CDR3 is 19 amino acids long.

This clonotype has more than one count but fewer than ten. The genes are TRBV2 and TRBJ2-7; the D gene is possibly TRBD1 (5 bases). The CDR3 has 14 amino acids. The germline V gene has CDR1 SNHLY and CDR2 FYNNEI. V was clipped by 10 bases and J by 0 bases, with 16 bases between them. The CDR3 sequence: CATLLQGPSYEQYF. The CDR3 coding sequence is TGTGCCACTTTACTCCAGGGCCCCTCCTACGAGCAGTACTTC.

This clonotype was seen only a few times. The V call is TRBV5-5, the J call TRBJ2-3; the D is unclear. Germline lookup yields CDR1 SGHKS and CDR2 YYEKEE (reference sequence). CDR3 size: 14 residues. With 0 bases removed from V and 0 bases from J, the gap between germline ends came to 5 bases. The CDR3 DNA sequence: TGTGCCAGCAGCTTGGCAGGAAGCACAGATACGCAGTATTTT. It codes for CASSLAGSTDTQYF.

This clonotype was seen ten or more times. The V and J genes are TRBV6-4 and TRBJ1-2, with TRBD1 as a possible D gene (6 bases). Germline V lookup: CDR1 MRHNA, CDR2 SNTAGT. The CDR3 is 15 amino acids. V lost 0 bases, J lost 8 bases, and 16 bases lay in between. DNA of the CDR3: TGTGCCAGCAGTGACTCGGCAGGGGAATATGCCGGCTACACCTTC. Protein product: CASSDSAGEYAGYTF.

This clonotype was picked up many times. J is TRBJ2-3 and V is TRBV20-1; 14 bases fit TRBD2. The CDR3 has 15 residues. The V gene end was trimmed by 6 bases and the J gene end by 0 bases; junction bases not matched to a gene: 2. The germline V gene encodes CDR1 DFQATT and CDR2 SNEGSKA (reference sequence). The CDR3 region is CSAGLAGVSTDTQYF. The CDR3 DNA sequence: TGCAGTGCGGGACTAGCGGGGGTGAGCACAGATACGCAGTATTTT.

This clonotype was recorded at least ten times. The genes are TRBV10-3 and TRBJ2-5; D possibly corresponds to TRBD1 (5 bases). Germline CDR1 reads ENHRY; CDR2 reads SYGVKD. The CDR3 has 14 residues. The ends were cut back, 6 bases at V and 0 bases at J, with 11 bases in the middle. CDR3 residues: CAIRPATDQETQYF. The DNA of the CDR3 is TGTGCCATCAGACCCGCGACAGACCAAGAGACCCAGTACTTC.

This clonotype came up many times. The CDR3 coding sequence is TGCGCCAGCGGAACGGGATGGGGACTAGCGGGTCAAGAGACCCAGTACTTC. It is translated as CASGTGWGLAGQETQYF. J is TRBJ2-5 and V is TRBV5-1; 12 bases are shared with TRBD2. The CDR3 runs 17 residues. The germline V gene has CDR1 SGHRS and CDR2 YFSETQ. Trimming at V came to 7 bases and at J to 2 bases, leaving 12 bases not matched to a gene.

The gene calls are TRBV15 and TRBJ2-7; 7 bases map to TRBD1. Germline CDR1 LNHNV, CDR2 YYDKDF (reference sequence). V shed 5 bases and J 6 bases; nucleotides not matched to a gene: 4. The CDR3 has 12 residues. Here the CDR3 DNA reads TGTGCCACCAGCTATTACAGGGGCGAGCAGTACTTC. Its translation: CATSYYRGEQYF.

CDR3 bases: TGTGCCAGTAGTAGACAGCCGAGGGAGACCCAGTACTTC. Encoded protein: CASSRQPRETQYF. The chain employs TRBV19 and TRBJ2-5, with TRBD1 as a possible D gene (5 bases). In germline, CDR1 is LNHDA, CDR2 SQIVND (reference sequence). The CDR3 spans 13 residues. Trimming removed 4 bases at V and 5 bases at J, with 11 bases between.

This clonotype showed up many times. This rearrangement joins TRBV29-1 to TRBJ1-1; D gene unclear. The V end was cut by 4 bases, the J end by 0 bases, with 12 bases between. The CDR3 is 14 residues long. Germline values: CDR1 SQVTM, CDR2 ANQGSEA. The CDR3 is CSVADTLLNTEAFF. CDR3 sequence (DNA): TGCAGCGTTGCGGATACACTCTTGAACACTGAAGCTTTCTTT.

This clonotype was seen ten or more times. The chain links TRBV4-1 to TRBJ1-1, with 8 bases matching TRBD1. CDR3 length: 15 amino acids. CDR1 is MGHRA and CDR2 is YSYEKL in the germline V gene. V shed 3 bases, J shed 4 bases, and the junction held 7 bases outside the gene matches. As DNA, the CDR3 is TGCGCCAGCAGCCACCTAACGGACAGGGCCACTGAAGCTTTCTTT. The encoded protein is CASSHLTDRATEAFF.